This T cell receptor (beta chain) was recorded in a study of cytomegalovirus exposure and HLA in healthy donors. Findings and limits, study-wide: The authors confirmed in vitro that a few CMV-associated chains were specific for CMV antigens. In an earlier analysis, most TCR beta V segments were productive about 87% or about 30% of the time.

The CDR3 is 14 amino acids. V was clipped by 2 bases and J by 1 base, with 11 bases between them. CDR1 and CDR2 (germline): GTSNPN, SVGIG (reference sequence). A note on this clone: Its cognate antigen is unknown.

PCR used 60 Vbeta primers and 13 Jbeta primers. Sequencing was performed with immunoSEQ multiplex PCR; in TCRdb, only in-frame clones are kept and a portion is missing. The data hold 80,000 or so clones, with approximately 80% observed a single time. The V call is TRBV30, the J call TRBJ1-1, with D maybe TRBD1 (6 bases). The material sequenced was PBMCs. The sequence was collected from a middle-aged man in good health and CMV-seronegative. The CDR3 DNA reads as TGTGCCTGGAGTCGGGGACACTCGAACACTGAAGCTTTCTTT. This translates into CAWSRGHSNTEAFF. Full variable domain (outside the CDR3, taken from reference TRBV30 and TRBJ1-1): SQTIHQWPATLVQPVGSPLSLECTVEGTSNPNLYWYRQAAGRGLQLLFYSVGIGQISSEVPQNLSASRPQDRQFILSSKKLLLSDSGFYLCAWSRGHSNTEAFFGQGTRLTVV.